Reported below is one T cell receptor (beta chain). The antigen is unknown. Reverse transcription of about 0.45 to 1 ug RNA was carried out with random hexamers. TCRdb reprocessed the immunoSEQ multiplex PCR reads with MiXCR, giving one entry per CDR3 protein. The sample records around 170,000 distinct CDR3 sequences, 90% to 95% being singletons. The source of the sample is a study of CD8 T cells in Susac syndrome. Study results and limitations: The study recognized that its TCR sequencing and HLA analysis covered a relatively small number of individuals.

Trimming removed 1 base from V and 7 bases from J, with 14 bases in between. The CDR3 length is 16 residues. This rearrangement joins TRBV12-3 or TRBV12-4 to TRBJ1-6, with D unclear. The TCR sequence derives from a human donor with Susac syndrome. The sequenced material came from CD4+ T cells from PBMCs. The CDR3 coding sequence is TGTGCCAGCAGTTTAGGGTCGCAGACCAAGAATTCACCCCTCCACTTT. Protein sequence: CASSLGSQTKNSPLHF.